In its sample, the clone carrying this T cell receptor beta chain was seen many times. The CDR3 length is 12 residues. The germline V gene has CDR1 MNHEY and CDR2 SVGAGI. V lost 3 bases and J lost 5, with 7 bases in between. In the original workflow: Estimation of nucleated cell counts was performed using reference gene primer amplification. Clones were read by immunoSEQ multiplex PCR, and TCRdb kept only the in-frame ones, dropping some. V, J and clone size are those of that table, while D and trimming were read from the DNA. The table has around 120,000 clones, 60% to 85% seen once. The sample comes from a study of blood T cell repertoires in COVID-19. For the study at large: PBMCs, B-cell-depleted T cells, or T cells were the source of the cDNA or gDNA that made up the material.

This rearrangement joins TRBV6-5 to TRBJ2-5, with TRBD1 as a possible D gene (6 bases). Material: peripheral blood. This TCR came from a man between 65 and 79 years old with acute or convalescent COVID-19. CDR3 DNA: TGTGCCAGCAGTTATACAGGGGAGACCCAGTACTTC. It encodes CASSYTGETQYF.